These T cell receptor beta chains were read from a single sample in a study of blood T cell repertoires in COVID-19. Sequencing was performed with immunoSEQ multiplex PCR; in TCRdb, only in-frame clones are kept and a portion is missing. This table has 350,000 to 550,000 clones, 80% to 90% appearing once. Sequencing was performed on PBMCs or T cells enriched from blood (not recorded which). These receptors were taken from a man aged 25-40 years who had recovered from COVID-19. CDR3s include the opening cysteine and the closing phenylalanine or tryptophan. The D gene is left open where the match is weak. The size field is filled for only some rows; it gives once, few, many or a size class.

TRBJ1-5 | TRBV6-5 | TRBD1 | 14 | once | CASSPDRGPQPQHF | TGTGCCAGCAGTCCCGACAGGGGGCCTCAGCCCCAGCATTTT
TRBJ2-2 | TRBV7-9 | NA | 12 | NA | CASSQQAGELFF | TGTGCCAGCAGCCAACAAGCCGGGGAGCTGTTTTTT
TRBJ1-1 | TRBV29-1 | TRBD1 | 15 | NA | CSVELPGQGVTEAFF | TGCAGCGTTGAATTACCGGGACAGGGGGTCACTGAAGCTTTCTTT
TRBJ1-4 | TRBV12-3/TRBV12-4 | NA | 13 | NA | CASSFGGIEKLFF | TGTGCCAGCAGTTTCGGGGGAATTGAAAAACTGTTTTTT
TRBJ1-6 | TRBV5-1 | NA | 15 | NA | CASSPGQNSNSPLHF | TGCGCCAGCAGCCCCGGACAGAACTCCAATTCACCCCTCCACTTT
TRBJ2-4 | TRBV19 | NA | 16 | once | CASTEGGAFAKNIQYF | TGTGCCAGTACCGAGGGAGGAGCCTTTGCCAAAAACATTCAGTACTTC
TRBJ2-1 | TRBV28 | TRBD2 | 16 | NA | CASSPLPSGRFNEQFF | TGTGCCAGCAGCCCCCTCCCCAGCGGGAGGTTCAATGAGCAGTTCTTC
TRBJ2-2 | TRBV27 | TRBD2 | 15 | NA | CASSNPGGVAGELFF | TGTGCCAGCAGCAATCCCGGGGGGGTGGCCGGGGAGCTGTTTTTT
TRBJ1-4 | TRBV3-1/TRBV3-2 | NA | 17 | NA | CASSQVGGPKGDEKLFF | TGTGCCAGCAGCCAAGTGGGCGGCCCCAAAGGGGATGAAAAACTGTTTTTT
TRBJ2-4 | TRBV7-2 | NA | 18 | few | CASSLAQKGPGPKNIQYF | TGTGCCAGCAGCTTAGCGCAGAAGGGGCCCGGGCCCAAAAACATTCAGTACTTC
TRBJ1-5 | TRBV24-1 | TRBD1 | 13 | once | CATSSRGPEPQHF | TGTGCCACCAGCAGCAGGGGGCCGGAGCCCCAGCATTTT
TRBJ2-3 | TRBV2 | NA | 15 | NA | CASRPGTTSTDTQYF | TGTGCCAGCAGACCCGGGACAACTAGCACAGATACGCAGTATTTT
TRBJ2-3 | TRBV7-2 | TRBD2 | 16 | once | CASSLTTSGMIDTQYF | TGTGCCAGCAGCCTCACCACTAGCGGGATGATAGATACGCAGTATTTT
TRBJ2-7 | TRBV27 | NA | 12 | NA | CASSLGGYEQYF | TGTGCCAGCAGTTTGGGGGGTTACGAGCAGTACTTC
TRBJ1-2 | TRBV5-4 | TRBD1 | 14 | NA | CASSFTGGDYGYTF | TGTGCCAGCAGCTTCACAGGGGGAGACTATGGCTACACCTTC
TRBJ1-2 | TRBV21-1 | NA | 16 | few | CASSKGSPPSNYGYTF | TGTGCCAGCAGCAAAGGCAGTCCTCCCTCTAACTATGGCTACACCTTC
TRBJ1-4 | TRBV19 | NA | 13 | NA | CASRTGTSEKLFF | TGTGCCAGTAGAACAGGGACAAGTGAAAAACTGTTTTTT
TRBJ2-7 | TRBV27 | TRBD1 | 12 | NA | CASRGTGVEQYF | TGTGCCAGCAGAGGGACAGGGGTCGAGCAGTACTTC
TRBJ1-3 | TRBV3-1/TRBV3-2 | NA | 14 | NA | CASSQGSSGNTIYF | TGTGCCAGCAGCCAGGGGAGCTCTGGAAACACCATATATTTT
TRBJ1-3 | TRBV19 | NA | 17 | NA | CASLPGSAALSGNTIYF | TGTGCCAGTCTCCCCGGGAGTGCGGCGCTCTCTGGAAACACCATATATTTT